This T cell receptor beta chain was sequenced in a study of cytomegalovirus exposure and HLA in healthy donors. The CDR3 contains 14 residues. CDR1 and CDR2 (germline): SGHRS, YFSETQ. V lost 0 bases, J lost 5 bases, and 0 bases stayed unmatched. Of note for this clone: Its matching antigen is unknown.

Whole-study findings and limits: The authors confirmed in vitro that three CMV-associated chains were specific for CMV antigens. The study labeled around 160 TCR beta chains cytomegalovirus-associated.

Primers: 60 Vbeta forward and 13 Jbeta reverse. Measured with immunoSEQ multiplex PCR; TCRdb has only the in-frame clones, and not every one. The table shows approximately 140,000 clones, with approximately 91% occurring only once. These donors, healthy bone marrow donors, were studied. At collection, donors were nominally healthy, but unrecorded immune exposures were probable. The specimen was PBMCs. The TCR was taken from a woman aged 40 to 50 in good health and CMV-seronegative. V usage is TRBV5-1 and J usage is TRBJ1-4; 8 bases are shared with TRBD1. As DNA, the CDR3 is TGCGCCAGCAGCTTGGGGGACAGGAATGAAAAACTGTTTTTT. This encodes CASSLGDRNEKLFF.